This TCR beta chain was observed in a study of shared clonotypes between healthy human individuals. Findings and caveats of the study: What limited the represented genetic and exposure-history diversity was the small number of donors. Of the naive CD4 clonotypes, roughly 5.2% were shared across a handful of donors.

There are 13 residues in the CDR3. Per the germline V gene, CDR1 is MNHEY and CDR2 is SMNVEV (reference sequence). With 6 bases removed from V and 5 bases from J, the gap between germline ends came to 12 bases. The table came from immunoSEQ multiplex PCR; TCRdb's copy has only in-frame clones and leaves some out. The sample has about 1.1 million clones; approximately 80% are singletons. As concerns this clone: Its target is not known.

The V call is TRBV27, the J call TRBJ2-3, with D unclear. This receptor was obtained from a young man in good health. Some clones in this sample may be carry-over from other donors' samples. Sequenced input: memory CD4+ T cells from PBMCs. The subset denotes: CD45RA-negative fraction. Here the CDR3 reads CASRLRWRDTQYF. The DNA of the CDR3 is TGTGCCAGCAGGCTAAGGTGGAGAGATACGCAGTATTTT.